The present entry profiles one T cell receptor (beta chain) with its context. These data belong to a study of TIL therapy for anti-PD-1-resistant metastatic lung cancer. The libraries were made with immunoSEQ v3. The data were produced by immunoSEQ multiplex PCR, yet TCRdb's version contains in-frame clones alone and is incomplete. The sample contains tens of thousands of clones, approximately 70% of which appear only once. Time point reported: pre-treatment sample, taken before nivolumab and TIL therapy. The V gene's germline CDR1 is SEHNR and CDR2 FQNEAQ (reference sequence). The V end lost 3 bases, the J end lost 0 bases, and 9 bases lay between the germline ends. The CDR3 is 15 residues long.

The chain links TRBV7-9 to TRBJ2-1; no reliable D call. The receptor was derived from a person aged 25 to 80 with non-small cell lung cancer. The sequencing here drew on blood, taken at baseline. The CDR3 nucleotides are TGTGCCAGCAGCTTCATGAGCGTCTCCTACAATGAGCAGTTCTTC. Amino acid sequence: CASSFMSVSYNEQFF.